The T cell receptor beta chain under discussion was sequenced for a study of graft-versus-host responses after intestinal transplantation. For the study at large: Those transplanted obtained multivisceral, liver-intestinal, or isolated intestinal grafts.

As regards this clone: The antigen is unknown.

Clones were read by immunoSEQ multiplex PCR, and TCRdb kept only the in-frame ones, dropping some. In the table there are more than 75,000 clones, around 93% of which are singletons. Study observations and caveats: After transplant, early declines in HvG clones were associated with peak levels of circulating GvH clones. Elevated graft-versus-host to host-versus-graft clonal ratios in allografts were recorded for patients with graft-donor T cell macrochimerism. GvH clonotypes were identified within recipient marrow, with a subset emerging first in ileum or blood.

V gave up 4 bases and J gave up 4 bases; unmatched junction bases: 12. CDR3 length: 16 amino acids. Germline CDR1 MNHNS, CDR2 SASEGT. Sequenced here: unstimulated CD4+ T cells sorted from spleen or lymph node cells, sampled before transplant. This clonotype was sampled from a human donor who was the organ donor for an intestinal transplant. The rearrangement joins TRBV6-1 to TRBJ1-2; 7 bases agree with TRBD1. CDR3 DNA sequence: TGTGCCAGCAGTGTAAAAGGGGGCGTTATAACCTATGGCTACACCTTC. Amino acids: CASSVKGGVITYGYTF.